The 7 T cell receptor beta chains presented below share a single source sample, sequenced in a study of identical twins. TCRdb redid the calling of the 5' RACE reads with MiXCR, one entry per CDR3 protein. The table includes approximately 410,000 distinct CDR3 sequences, 15% to 20% detected once. Sequenced sample: naive T cells sorted from blood. These receptors were obtained from a man in his fifties or sixties in good health.

The CDR3 nucleotides read TGTGCCAGCAGCTTGAGTAGCGGGATGGGCACAGATACGCAGTATTTT. As protein: CASSLSSGMGTDTQYF. The gene calls are TRBV11-2 and TRBJ2-3, with 8 bases matching TRBD2. This CDR3 is 16 amino acids long. V dropped 3 bases and J dropped 1; count of bases not matched to a gene: 6. Germline CDR1 and CDR2: SGHAT and FQNNGV.

There are a few counts of this clonotype. The chain employs TRBV25-1 and TRBJ1-2, with a tentative D call TRBD1 (5 bases). The germline V gene has CDR1 MGHDK and CDR2 SYGVNS. This CDR3 has 13 residues. Between the trimmed V and J ends, which lost 3 bases and 8 bases, there was a span of 13 bases. The chain's CDR3 is CASSDPQGRGYTF. The CDR3 coding sequence is TGTGCCAGCAGTGATCCGCAGGGACGAGGCTACACCTTC.

This chain uses TRBV6-5 with TRBJ2-7; TRBD2 matches at 7 bases. CDR3 size: 12 residues. Looked up from germline, CDR1 is MNHEY and CDR2 is SVGAGI. J was trimmed by 4 bases and V by 8 bases; bases with no gene match: 5. The DNA for the CDR3 is TGTGCCAGCGGGGAGGGGATGTACGAGCAGTACTTC. Translated: CASGEGMYEQYF.

This clonotype appeared a few times. The chain carries TRBV5-5 and TRBJ2-2; D is unresolved. Trimming removed 4 bases from V and 5 bases from J, with 12 bases in between. This CDR3 region has 14 residues. CDR1 is SGHKS and CDR2 is YYEKEE in the germline V gene (reference sequence). The CDR3 DNA is TGTGCCAGCAGCAGCGTGAGGAAAACCGGGGAGCTGTTTTTT. Encoded protein: CASSSVRKTGELFF.

This clonotype was detected many times. V gene TRBV29-1 combines with J gene TRBJ2-7; D call uncertain. Germline V CDR1 and CDR2: SQVTM, ANQGSEA. This CDR3 contains 12 residues. The V end lost 6 bases, the J end lost 2 bases, and 11 bases lay between the germline ends. The CDR3 here is CSVEDGTYEQYF. As DNA, the CDR3 is TGCAGCGTAGAGGACGGTACCTACGAGCAGTACTTC.

This clonotype was detected ten times or more. A read error may account for a junction end that differs from germline. This chain joins TRBV20-1 and TRBJ1-1; D is unresolved. The germline gives CDR1 DFQATT, CDR2 SNEGSKA (reference sequence). The CDR3 covers 8 residues. CDR3 nucleotide sequence: TGCAGTGCCATTACGCGGGTCTTT. Its translation: CSAITRVF.

This clonotype was counted many times. The V gene is TRBV6-1, the J gene TRBJ1-4, with D uncertain. The V gene lost 6 bases and the J gene lost 8 bases, with 16 bases spanning the gap. Looked up from germline, CDR1 is MNHNS and CDR2 is SASEGT. The CDR3 extends over 14 amino acids. The chain's CDR3 is CASSPESRREKLFF. CDR3 in DNA: TGTGCCAGCAGCCCGGAATCTCGTCGAGAAAAACTGTTTTTT.